This T cell receptor beta chain was identified during a study of CD8 T cells in Susac syndrome. The authors reverse transcribed about 0.5 to 1 ug RNA with random hexamers. An immunoSEQ multiplex PCR amplified TCR beta CDR3 over 54 Vbeta and 13 Jbeta. TCRdb reanalysed the immunoSEQ multiplex PCR reads using MiXCR and keeps one entry per CDR3 protein. This sample has 77,000 or so distinct CDR3 sequences; about 93% occur once, and the top ten carry around 0.48%. Germline V CDR1 and CDR2: SGHDT, YYEEEE. The V end was cut by 3 bases, the J end by 0 bases, with 7 bases between. The CDR3 length is 14 residues.

This receptor was identified in a human donor with Susac syndrome. Input material: CD4+ T cells from PBMCs. V gene TRBV5-6 combines with J gene TRBJ2-4; D not certain. The CDR3 DNA follows: TGTGCCAGCAGCTCATGGGGAGCCAAAAACATTCAGTACTTC. Its protein is CASSSWGAKNIQYF.